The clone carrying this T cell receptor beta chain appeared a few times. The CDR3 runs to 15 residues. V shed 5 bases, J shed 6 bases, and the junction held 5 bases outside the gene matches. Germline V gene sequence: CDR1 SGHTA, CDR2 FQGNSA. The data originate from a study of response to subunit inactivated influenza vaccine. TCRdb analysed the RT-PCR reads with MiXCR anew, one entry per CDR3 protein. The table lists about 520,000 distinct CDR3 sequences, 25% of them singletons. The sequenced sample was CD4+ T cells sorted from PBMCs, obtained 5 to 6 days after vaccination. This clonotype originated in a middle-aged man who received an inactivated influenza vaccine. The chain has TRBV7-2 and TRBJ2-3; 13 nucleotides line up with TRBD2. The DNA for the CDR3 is TGTGCCAGCAGCGCCCAGACTAGCGGGAGGGATACGCAGTATTTT. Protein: CASSAQTSGRDTQYF.